Sequencing of this T cell receptor beta chain was carried out in a study of blood T cell repertoires in COVID-19. Study-level information: T cells, B-cell-depleted T cells, or PBMCs provided the cDNA or gDNA that served as material.

Comments on this clone: An end of the junction differs from the germline gene, which may be a read error.

Per the original methods: Researchers report that nucleated cell counts were estimated from reference gene primer amplification. Assay: immunoSEQ multiplex PCR; the TCRdb copy retains only in-frame clones and omits some. That table supplies the V and J calls and clone size; D and trimming were determined from the DNA. Here the sample spans 210,000 or so clones, around 90% being singletons. Germline V lookup: CDR1 SQVTM, CDR2 ANQGSEA. The CDR3 consists of 14 residues. The specimen sequenced was peripheral blood. The chain recombines TRBV29-1 with TRBJ2-5; TRBD1 aligns across 9 bases. The sequence derives from a man between 18 and 29 years old with active or convalescent COVID-19. The CDR3 loop reads CSVPGQGYQETQYF. DNA of the CDR3: TGCAGCGTGCCGGGACAGGGATACCAGGAGACCCAGTACTTC.